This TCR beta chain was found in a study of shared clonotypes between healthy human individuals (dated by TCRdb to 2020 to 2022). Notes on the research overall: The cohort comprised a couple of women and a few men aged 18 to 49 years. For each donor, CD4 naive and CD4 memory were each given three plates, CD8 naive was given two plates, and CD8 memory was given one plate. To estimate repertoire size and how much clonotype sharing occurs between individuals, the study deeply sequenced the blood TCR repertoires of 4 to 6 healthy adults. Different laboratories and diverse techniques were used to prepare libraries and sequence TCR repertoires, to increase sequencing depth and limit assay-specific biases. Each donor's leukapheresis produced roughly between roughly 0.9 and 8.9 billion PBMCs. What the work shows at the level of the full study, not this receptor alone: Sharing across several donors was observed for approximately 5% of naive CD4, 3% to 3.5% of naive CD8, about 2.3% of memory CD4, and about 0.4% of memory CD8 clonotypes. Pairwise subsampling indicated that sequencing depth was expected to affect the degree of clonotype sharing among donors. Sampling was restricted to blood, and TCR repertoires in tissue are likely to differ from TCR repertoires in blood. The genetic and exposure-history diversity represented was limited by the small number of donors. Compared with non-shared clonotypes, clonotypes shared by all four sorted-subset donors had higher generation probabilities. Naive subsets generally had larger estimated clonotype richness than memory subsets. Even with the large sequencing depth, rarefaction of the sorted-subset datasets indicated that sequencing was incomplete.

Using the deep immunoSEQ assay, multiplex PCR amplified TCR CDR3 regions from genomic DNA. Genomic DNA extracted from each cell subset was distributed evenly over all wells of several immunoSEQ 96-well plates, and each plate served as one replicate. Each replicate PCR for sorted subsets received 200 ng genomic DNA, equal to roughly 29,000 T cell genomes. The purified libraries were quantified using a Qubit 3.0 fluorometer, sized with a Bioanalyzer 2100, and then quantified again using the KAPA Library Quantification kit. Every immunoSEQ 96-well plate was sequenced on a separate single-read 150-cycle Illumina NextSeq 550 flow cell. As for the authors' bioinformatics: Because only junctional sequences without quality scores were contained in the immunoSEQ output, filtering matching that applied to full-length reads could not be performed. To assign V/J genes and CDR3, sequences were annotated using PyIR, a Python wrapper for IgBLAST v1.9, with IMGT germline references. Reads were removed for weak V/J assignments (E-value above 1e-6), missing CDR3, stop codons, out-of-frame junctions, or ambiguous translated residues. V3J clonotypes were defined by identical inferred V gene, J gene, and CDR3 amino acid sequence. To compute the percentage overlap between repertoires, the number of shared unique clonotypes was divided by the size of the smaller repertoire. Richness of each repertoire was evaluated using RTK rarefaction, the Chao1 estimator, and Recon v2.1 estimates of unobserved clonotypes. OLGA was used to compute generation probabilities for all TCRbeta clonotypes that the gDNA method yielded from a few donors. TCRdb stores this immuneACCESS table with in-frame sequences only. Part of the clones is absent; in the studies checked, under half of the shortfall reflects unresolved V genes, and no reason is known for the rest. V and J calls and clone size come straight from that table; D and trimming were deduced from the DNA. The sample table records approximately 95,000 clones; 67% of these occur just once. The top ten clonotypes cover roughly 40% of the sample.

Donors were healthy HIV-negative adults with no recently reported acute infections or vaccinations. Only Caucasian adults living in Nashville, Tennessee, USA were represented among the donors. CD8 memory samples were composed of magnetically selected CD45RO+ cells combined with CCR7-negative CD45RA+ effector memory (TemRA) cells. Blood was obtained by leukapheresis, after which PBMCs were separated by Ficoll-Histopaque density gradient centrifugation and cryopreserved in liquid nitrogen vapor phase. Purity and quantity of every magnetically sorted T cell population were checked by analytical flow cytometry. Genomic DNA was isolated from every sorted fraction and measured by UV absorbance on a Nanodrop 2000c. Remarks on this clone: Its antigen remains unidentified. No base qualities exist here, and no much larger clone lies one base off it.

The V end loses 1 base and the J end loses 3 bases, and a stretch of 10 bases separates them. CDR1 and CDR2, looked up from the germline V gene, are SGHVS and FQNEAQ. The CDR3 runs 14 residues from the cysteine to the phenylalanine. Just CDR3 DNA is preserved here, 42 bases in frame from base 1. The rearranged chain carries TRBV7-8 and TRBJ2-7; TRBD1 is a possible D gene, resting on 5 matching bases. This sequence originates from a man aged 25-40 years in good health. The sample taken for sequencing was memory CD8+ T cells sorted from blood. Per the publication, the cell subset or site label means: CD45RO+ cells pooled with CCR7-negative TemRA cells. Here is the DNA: TGTGCCAGCAGCTTAGGGACATCTCTCTACGAGCAGTACTTC. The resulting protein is CASSLGTSLYEQYF.